A single sample is the source of the 31 T cell receptor beta chains below, sequenced in a study of graft-versus-host responses after intestinal transplantation. Lymphocytes (intraepithelial and lamina propria) were released by processing the graft tissue. The assay was immunoSEQ multiplex PCR, and TCRdb's table has in-frame clones only and misses some. The table records approximately 12,000 clones, roughly 79% of them present only once. Sequenced here: ileum tissue, sampled 23 days after intestinal transplant. These receptor sequences come from a human patient who received an intestinal transplant, so some T cells may come from the graft donor.

This chain links TRBV4-3 with TRBJ2-7; D is unclear. Trimming removed 0 bases from V and 6 bases from J, with 6 bases in between. The CDR3 totals 12 residues. CDR1 and CDR2 (germline): LGHNA, YSLEER. The chain's CDR3 is CASSQDGGEQYF. CDR3 DNA: TGCGCCAGCAGCCAAGATGGCGGCGAGCAGTACTTC.

J is TRBJ2-7 and V is TRBV9; no definite D call. Per the germline V gene, CDR1 is SGDLS and CDR2 is YYNGEE. The CDR3 length is 15 residues. V lost 0 bases and J lost 0, with 10 bases in between. CDR3 nucleotides: TGTGCCAGCAGCGTAGCTGGCCAGAGCTCCTACGAGCAGTACTTC. Its translation is CASSVAGQSSYEQYF.

The rearrangement uses TRBV28 and TRBJ1-2; 9 positions agree with TRBD1. Germline V lookup: CDR1 MDHEN, CDR2 SYDVKM. CDR3 length: 20 amino acids. Trimming removed 0 bases from V and 6 bases from J; junction bases left unmatched: 20. The CDR3 spells CASSLCVIRGDRATRHGYTF. The CDR3 DNA is TGTGCCAGCAGTTTATGCGTTATACGGGGGGACAGGGCGACGCGTCATGGCTACACCTTC.

This clone was seen a single time. At one end, the junction sequence differs from germline, possibly due to a read error. V gene TRBV7-2 combines with J gene TRBJ2-3, with D possibly matching TRBD1 (6 bases). Germline CDR1 and CDR2: SGHTA and FQGNSA. The CDR3 covers 15 residues. DNA of the CDR3: TGTGCCAGCAGCCCAAGGGGGTATAGCACAGATAAGCAGTATTTT. Translation: CASSPRGYSTDKQYF.

The V and J genes are TRBV13 and TRBJ2-5, with 14 bases identical to TRBD2. With 5 bases clipped from V and 4 bases from J, the junction kept 6 bases outside the gene matches. The CDR3 consists of 16 residues. Germline V lookup: CDR1 PRHDT, CDR2 FYEKMQ (reference sequence). CDR3: CASSPRLAGGRETQYF. CDR3 bases: TGTGCCAGCAGCCCACGACTAGCGGGAGGGAGAGAGACCCAGTACTTC.

This clone was detected once. The J gene is TRBJ1-3, the V gene TRBV28, with 10 bases fitting TRBD1. Germline V gives CDR1 MDHEN, CDR2 SYDVKM. J was trimmed by 4 bases and V by 3 bases; bases with no gene match: 12. The CDR3 has 18 residues. This CDR3 reads CASSLLIRDRGRGNTIYF. The CDR3 DNA is TGTGCCAGCAGTTTGCTCATCCGGGACAGGGGACGCGGAAACACCATATATTTT.

The J gene is TRBJ1-1, the V gene TRBV30; unclear D gene. CDR3 length equals 10 residues. From germline, CDR1 is GTSNPN and CDR2 SVGIG (reference sequence). The V and J ends lost 5 bases and 6 bases respectively, with 7 bases between them. The CDR3 DNA is TGTGCCTGGGGAGCCTCTGAAGCTTTCTTT. Its translation: CAWGASEAFF.

This clone was counted between two and nine times. For the CDR3, the DNA is TGTGCCAGCAGCCCCAAAGGGTACAATGAGCAGTTCTTC. Its protein product is CASSPKGYNEQFF. The rearrangement links TRBV5-4 to TRBJ2-1; D ambiguous. The ends were cut back, 4 bases at V and 4 bases at J, with 9 bases in the middle. The CDR3 consists of 13 residues. The V gene's germline CDR1 is SGHNT and CDR2 YYREEE (reference sequence).

This chain connects TRBV5-6 to TRBJ2-1, with D unresolved. Germline V lookup: CDR1 SGHDT, CDR2 YYEEEE. V was trimmed by 3 bases and J by 7 bases, leaving 17 bases between them. This CDR3 has 15 amino acids. The CDR3 protein is CASSSDPSPRNEQFF. DNA for the CDR3: TGTGCCAGCAGCTCGGACCCGTCCCCCAGGAATGAGCAGTTCTTC.

This clone was counted between two and nine times. The chain links TRBV19 to TRBJ2-7; D call uncertain. Between the trimmed V and J ends, which lost 5 bases and 0 bases, there was a span of 11 bases. CDR1 and CDR2 (germline): LNHDA, SQIVND (reference sequence). The CDR3 loop spans 14 amino acids. CDR3 region: CASSFGVLSYEQYF. The CDR3 DNA follows: TGTGCCAGTAGTTTTGGGGTTCTCTCCTACGAGCAGTACTTC.

This clone is medium-sized (0.01 to 0.1%) within its sample. The chain has TRBV4-1 and TRBJ2-7; possibly TRBD2 for D (6 bases). CDR1 MGHRA and CDR2 YSYEKL come from the germline V gene. The CDR3 runs to 14 residues. The V end lost 1 base, the J end lost 3 bases, and 10 bases lay between the germline ends. CDR3 sequence (DNA): TGCGCCAGCAGCCAAGGAGGAGGGTTCTACGAGCAGTACTTC. This translates into CASSQGGGFYEQYF.

The J gene is TRBJ2-7, the V gene TRBV6-4; a weak D match, TRBD1 (5 bases). The CDR3 has 13 amino acids. Germline values: CDR1 MRHNA, CDR2 SNTAGT. The V gene lost 9 bases and the J gene lost 5 bases, with 17 bases spanning the gap. Written as DNA, the CDR3 is TGTGCCAGTCCAGGGTCCCTTGAAGACGAGCAGTACTTC. It is translated as CASPGSLEDEQYF.

The chain is built from TRBV10-2 and TRBJ2-1; 8 nucleotides match TRBD1. Germline trimming cut 8 bases from V and 1 base from J; bases unmatched to any gene: 10. The CDR3 is 16 amino acids. Germline lookup yields CDR1 WSHSY and CDR2 SAAADI. The CDR3 sequence: CASHYPGTGSYNEQFF. The CDR3 bases are TGCGCCAGCCATTACCCCGGGACAGGTTCCTACAATGAGCAGTTCTTC.

The genes are TRBV7-2 and TRBJ1-2; the match to TRBD1 covers 9 bases. With 5 bases clipped from V and 7 bases from J, the junction kept 11 bases outside the gene matches. The V gene's germline CDR1 is SGHTA and CDR2 FQGNSA. This CDR3 spans 15 amino acids. In DNA, the CDR3 is TGTGCCAGCAGCCAAGTCCCCGACAGGGGGTTTGGCTACACCTTC. It codes for CASSQVPDRGFGYTF.

This clone showed up just once. CDR3: CASSPGPGTGLGRAAFF. The CDR3 DNA follows: TGTGCCAGCAGCCCCGGTCCCGGGACAGGTTTAGGGCGTGCGGCTTTCTTT. V gene TRBV7-6 combines with J gene TRBJ1-1, with TRBD1 identical over 8 bases. Trimming cost V 5 bases and J 11 bases; bases outside gene matches: 22. Germline V gives CDR1 SGHVS, CDR2 FNYEAQ. This CDR3 region has 17 residues.

V usage is TRBV7-8 and J usage is TRBJ1-5, with 7 bases identical to TRBD1. Trimming took 6 bases from V and 4 from J; bases not matched to a gene: 9. Germline loops: CDR1 SGHVS, CDR2 FQNEAQ. The CDR3 is made up of 15 amino acids. The CDR3 coding sequence is TGTGCCAGCAGTCTAGGGACAGCCTCTAATCAGCCCCAGCATTTT. This gives the protein CASSLGTASNQPQHF.

The chain couples TRBV27 to TRBJ1-4; D remains ambiguous. This CDR3 has 13 amino acids. In germline, CDR1 is MNHEY, CDR2 SMNVEV (reference sequence). Trimming left V 3 bases short and J 5 bases short, with 7 bases between. The CDR3 DNA is TGTGCCAGCAGTTTCGTAGGGAATGAAAAACTGTTTTTT. Its protein product is CASSFVGNEKLFF.

The genes are TRBV4-3 and TRBJ1-3; D is perhaps TRBD1 (6 bases). Looked up from germline, CDR1 is LGHNA and CDR2 is YSLEER. Trimming took 0 bases from V and 4 from J, leaving 10 bases between them. This CDR3 spans 15 amino acids. The CDR3 sequence is CASSQDRGYGNTIYF. CDR3 nucleotides: TGCGCCAGCAGCCAAGATAGGGGGTACGGAAACACCATATATTTT.

This chain uses TRBV30 with TRBJ2-2; 12 bases are shared with TRBD1. Germline CDR1 and CDR2: GTSNPN and SVGIG (reference sequence). V was clipped by 0 bases and J by 6 bases; unmatched bases: 2. CDR3 length equals 15 residues. The CDR3 loop reads CAWSVGTGGAGELFF. The CDR3 bases are TGTGCCTGGAGTGTAGGGACAGGGGGCGCCGGGGAGCTGTTTTTT.

This rearrangement joins TRBV11-1 to TRBJ1-6; weak D call: TRBD1 (6 bases). Germline loops: CDR1 SGHAT, CDR2 FQDESV (reference sequence). Between the trimmed V and J ends, which lost 5 bases and 0 bases, there was a span of 11 bases. The CDR3 has 16 amino acids. The chain's CDR3 is CASSPGQYSYNSPLHF. DNA of the CDR3: TGTGCCAGCAGCCCCGGACAGTACTCCTATAATTCACCCCTCCACTTT.

V usage is TRBV9 and J usage is TRBJ2-1, with D tentatively TRBD2 (6 bases). CDR1 is SGDLS and CDR2 is YYNGEE in the germline V gene. V lost 1 base to trimming and J lost 4 bases, with 12 bases between them. The CDR3 extends over 15 amino acids. The CDR3 loop reads CASSVLGGTYNEQFF. CDR3 DNA: TGTGCCAGCAGCGTATTGGGCGGGACGTACAATGAGCAGTTCTTC.

This chain links TRBV25-1 with TRBJ2-7, with 7 positions matching TRBD1. Germline loops: CDR1 MGHDK, CDR2 SYGVNS. The J segment lost 1 base and the V segment lost 6 bases, leaving 9 bases of the junction unmatched. The CDR3 extends over 15 amino acids. The DNA for the CDR3 is TGTGCCAGCAGCTTATTGGCAGGGGGTTCCTACGAGCAGTACTTC. Its translation is CASSLLAGGSYEQYF.

The rearrangement joins TRBV19 to TRBJ1-1; D is unresolved. Germline CDR1 reads LNHDA; CDR2 reads SQIVND (reference sequence). V was clipped by 4 bases and J by 1 base, with 4 bases between them. The CDR3 length is 12 residues. The CDR3 nucleotides are TGTGCCAGTAGTAGACAGAACACTGAAGCTTTCTTT. It codes for CASSRQNTEAFF. Full variable domain (outside the CDR3, taken from reference TRBV19 and TRBJ1-1): DGGITQSPKYLFRKEGQNVTLSCEQNLNHDAMYWYRQDPGQGLRLIYYSQIVNDFQKGDIAEGYSVSREKKESFPLTVTSAQKNPTAFYLCASSRQNTEAFFGQGTRLTVV.

The V and J genes are TRBV5-6 and TRBJ1-5, with D possibly matching TRBD1 (5 bases). The CDR3 length is 14 residues. Germline CDR1 is SGHDT and CDR2 is YYEEEE. V shed 4 bases and J shed 2 bases, with 10 bases lying between them. The CDR3 DNA sequence: TGTGCCAGCAGCACCGGGGCACGCAATCAGCCCCAGCATTTT. Translated, it gives CASSTGARNQPQHF.

This chain links TRBV19 with TRBJ2-3; 8 nucleotides align to TRBD1. The CDR3 contains 15 residues. The J segment lost 2 bases and the V segment lost 1 base, leaving 2 bases of the junction unmatched. Germline V CDR1 and CDR2: LNHDA, SQIVND (reference sequence). The chain's CDR3 is CASSIGTGHTDTQYF. The CDR3 nucleotides read TGTGCCAGTAGTATAGGGACAGGGCACACAGATACGCAGTATTTT. Full variable domain (missing parts from reference TRBV19 and TRBJ2-3): DGGITQSPKYLFRKEGQNVTLSCEQNLNHDAMYWYRQDPGQGLRLIYYSQIVNDFQKGDIAEGYSVSREKKESFPLTVTSAQKNPTAFYLCASSIGTGHTDTQYFGPGTRLTVL.

V and J are TRBV7-2 and TRBJ2-1, with 7 nucleotides matching TRBD1. This CDR3 comprises 18 residues. The J segment lost 7 bases and the V segment lost 6 bases, leaving 21 bases of the junction unmatched. Germline V CDR1 and CDR2: SGHTA, FQGNSA. The CDR3 is CASSYPTGTDKKWNEQFF. The CDR3 DNA sequence: TGTGCCAGCAGTTACCCAACCGGGACAGATAAGAAGTGGAATGAGCAGTTCTTC.

A single count supports this clone. The chain recombines TRBV9 with TRBJ1-3; D gene unclear. Trimming removed 3 bases at V and 8 bases at J, with 18 bases between. Germline values: CDR1 SGDLS, CDR2 YYNGEE. The CDR3 runs to 15 residues. The CDR3 DNA reads as TGTGCCAGCAGCGCCGGGGTTGTTGACCGGGACACCATATATTTT. It specifies CASSAGVVDRDTIYF.

The chain has TRBV5-6 and TRBJ2-5; TRBD2 matches 7 bases. The CDR3 is made up of 17 amino acids. With 4 bases clipped from V and 0 bases from J, the junction kept 12 bases outside the gene matches. Germline lookup yields CDR1 SGHDT and CDR2 YYEEEE. CDR3 in amino acids: CASSPFLGGEYQETQYF. CDR3 nucleotide sequence: TGTGCCAGCAGCCCCTTTTTGGGGGGGGAGTACCAAGAGACCCAGTACTTC.

This sequence joins TRBV10-3 and TRBJ2-1; D gene unclear. Trimming shortened V by 4 bases and J by 5 bases, and 3 bases separated the two germline ends. The CDR3 runs to 11 residues. Germline assignment: CDR1 ENHRY and CDR2 SYGVKD. CDR3 in amino acids: CAISGDNEQFF. The CDR3 DNA sequence: TGTGCCATCAGTGGGGACAATGAGCAGTTCTTC.

The chain employs TRBV7-9 and TRBJ2-1; perhaps D is TRBD1 or TRBD2 (5 bases each). This CDR3 has 16 amino acids. Germline V lookup: CDR1 SEHNR, CDR2 FQNEAQ (reference sequence). With 6 bases removed from V and 1 base from J, the gap between germline ends came to 16 bases. In DNA, the CDR3 is TGTGCCAGCAGACCGGACGAGGGGTTATCCTACAATGAGCAGTTCTTC. Protein product: CASRPDEGLSYNEQFF.

The chain combines TRBV4-2 with TRBJ2-2; 8 bases agree with TRBD1. CDR1 is LGHNA, CDR2 YNFKEQ, per germline. V shed 4 bases, J shed 1 base, and the junction held 2 bases outside the gene matches. The CDR3 consists of 15 residues. The CDR3 is CASSLDRENTGELFF. The CDR3 nucleotides are TGTGCCAGCAGCCTGGACAGGGAGAACACCGGGGAGCTGTTTTTT.